This T cell receptor beta chain was sequenced during a study of T cell changes during pregnancy in multiple sclerosis. Sequencing used immunoSEQ multiplex PCR; TCRdb keeps in-frame clones, though not all of them. Among about 40,000 clones listed, about 92% were seen once. The CDR3 covers 15 residues. CDR1 and CDR2 (germline): LNHDA, SQIVND (reference sequence). V gave up 5 bases and J gave up 1 base; unmatched junction bases: 4. The TCR comes from a female donor with multiple sclerosis, enrolled in a pregnancy study. The chain recombines TRBV19 with TRBJ2-2; 7 nucleotides line up with TRBD1. The specimen was CD4+ T cells from peripheral blood mononuclear cells, collected in the third trimester of pregnancy. The DNA of the CDR3 is TGTGCCAGTAGTTTGACAGGGTGGAACACCGGGGAGCTGTTTTTT. It codes for CASSLTGWNTGELFF. The complete variable domain, with remaining parts taken from reference TRBV19 and TRBJ2-2, reads DGGITQSPKYLFRKEGQNVTLSCEQNLNHDAMYWYRQDPGQGLRLIYYSQIVNDFQKGDIAEGYSVSREKKESFPLTVTSAQKNPTAFYLCASSLTGWNTGELFFGEGSRLTVL.